The clone carrying this TCR beta chain was found once. The target antigen is unknown. The sample is drawn from a study of shared clonotypes between healthy human individuals. Genomic DNA (from each subset) was split evenly across several immunoSEQ plates. Per the original methods: Filtering of immunoSEQ junctional sequences could not match full-length read filtering. Using immunoSEQ multiplex PCR, the repertoire was profiled, and TCRdb retains in-frame clones only, with some absent. That table is the source of V, J and clone size, and D and trimming were worked out from the DNA. The sample holds roughly 2.1 million clones, 85% to 95% seen once. It was CD45RO-negative cells, positively selected for CCR7, that made up naive CD8 cells, with terminally differentiated effector memory CD45RA+ cells excluded. General study points: Compared with memory subsets, naive subsets generally had larger estimated richness. The expectation was that sequencing depth would affect clonotype sharing among donors.

J gave up 0 bases and V 6 bases, and 4 bases lay outside the gene matches. CDR1 MNHEY and CDR2 SMNVEV come from the germline V gene (reference sequence). The CDR3 runs to 15 residues. The source of this sequence is a man between 18 and 29 years old in good health. Some clones in this sample may be carry-over from other donors' samples. Input material: naive CD8+ T cells from PBMCs. The chain has TRBV27 and TRBJ1-3; 8 positions match TRBD1. This chain's CDR3 is CASSPDRGSGNTIYF. The CDR3, as DNA: TGTGCCAGCAGCCCTGACAGGGGCTCTGGAAACACCATATATTTT.